This section outlines one TCR beta chain sequence together with its context. Its target is not known. These data are taken from a study of T cell responses to AZD1222 COVID-19 vaccine. The CDR3 totals 20 residues. The V end was cut by 0 bases, the J end by 4 bases, with 25 bases between. Germline CDR1 LGHNT, CDR2 FRNRAP. The study's findings and limits: Spike-spanning, vaccine-associated CD4 TCRs were dominant at 160-218 and 743-854.

Repertoires were generated with immunoSEQ multiplex PCR, while TCRdb's copy carries only in-frame clones and drops some. The repertoire has approximately 200,000 clones, about 90% of them found once; the top ten carry approximately 2.5%. The starting material was peripheral blood, obtained on day 0 of MenACWY control vaccination. The chain joins TRBV12-5 to TRBJ1-5; tentative D call: TRBD1 (5 bases). This TCR came from an adult in good health. CDR3 in amino acids: CASGLVSYFGRRRGNQPQHF. The CDR3 coding sequence is TGTGCTAGTGGTTTGGTATCTTACTTCGGCAGAAGAAGGGGTAATCAGCCCCAGCATTTT.